The 2 T cell receptor beta chains listed next were all sequenced from one sample in a study of blood T cell repertoires in COVID-19. The protocol was immunoSEQ multiplex PCR, while the TCRdb copy is restricted to in-frame clones and leaves out a portion. This table holds tens of thousands of clones, around nine tenths found once. The source material was peripheral blood. These receptors were obtained from a man aged 55 to 70 with COVID-19, enrolled during active disease.

This chain uses TRBV18 with TRBJ2-7, with 10 bases aligning to TRBD1. Germline CDR1 KGHSH, CDR2 LQKENI. With 8 bases clipped from V and 2 bases from J, the junction kept 6 bases outside the gene matches. CDR3 length: 14 amino acids. Here the CDR3 reads CASTTGQGTYEQYF. CDR3 in DNA: TGTGCCAGCACCACGGGACAGGGGACCTACGAGCAGTACTTC.

The chain links TRBV24-1 to TRBJ2-5; weak D call: TRBD1 (5 bases). Germline V gene data show CDR1 as KGHDR and CDR2 as SFDVKD. The CDR3 extends over 16 amino acids. V lost 3 bases and J 2 bases, leaving 15 bases between the germline ends. CDR3 nucleotides: TGTGCCACCAGTGATCCTCGGACGGACATTCAAGAGACCCAGTACTTC. It codes for CATSDPRTDIQETQYF.